What follows are 30 T cell receptor beta chains derived from one specimen sequenced in a study of T cell changes during pregnancy in multiple sclerosis. Only in-frame clones appear in the TCRdb table, and some are missing; sequencing was by immunoSEQ multiplex PCR. The sample holds 30,000 to 35,000 clones, roughly nine tenths seen once. The source material was CD8+ T cells from peripheral blood mononuclear cells, sampled before pregnancy. These receptor sequences come from a female donor with multiple sclerosis, enrolled in a pregnancy study.

The chain couples TRBV5-6 to TRBJ2-6, with D possibly matching TRBD1 (5 bases). V gave up 5 bases and J gave up 1 base, with 10 bases separating them. Germline CDR1 and CDR2: SGHDT and YYEEEE. CDR3 length equals 15 residues. CDR3 residues: CASRYTGSGANVLTF. The CDR3 DNA follows: TGTGCCAGCAGGTATACAGGTTCTGGGGCCAACGTCCTGACTTTC.

This rearrangement joins TRBV12-5 to TRBJ2-7; D call uncertain. The CDR3 has 15 residues. Germline V gives CDR1 LGHNT, CDR2 FRNRAP. Trimming removed 0 bases from V and 6 bases from J, with 15 bases in between. CDR3 nucleotide sequence: TGTGCTAGTGGTTTGGTACAAGACTTATTCGCCGAGCAGTACTTC. Residues: CASGLVQDLFAEQYF.

On this clone: The identical CDR3 is also encoded by other nucleotide sequences in the sample. The chain's CDR3 is CASSLVAGEADTQYF. CDR3 coding DNA: TGTGCCAGCAGCTTAGTAGCGGGAGAAGCAGATACGCAGTATTTT. V gene TRBV11-2 combines with J gene TRBJ2-3; 9 bases match TRBD2. The CDR3 is 15 amino acids. With 1 base clipped from V and 4 bases from J, the junction kept 3 bases outside the gene matches. Germline-derived CDR1 and CDR2 are SGHAT and FQNNGV.

This chain connects TRBV7-9 to TRBJ2-5; D is possibly TRBD2 (5 bases). The V end lost 4 bases, the J end lost 2 bases, and 17 bases lay between the germline ends. Germline assignment: CDR1 SEHNR and CDR2 FQNEAQ (reference sequence). CDR3 size: 16 residues. CDR3 sequence reads: CASSSLGAGTQETQYF. CDR3 sequence (DNA): TGTGCCAGCAGCTCCTTGGGCGCGGGCACTCAAGAGACCCAGTACTTC.

The genes are TRBV6-5 and TRBJ1-2, with TRBD1 identical over 8 bases. The germline gives CDR1 MNHEY, CDR2 SVGAGI. V gave up 6 bases and J gave up 8 bases; unmatched junction bases: 8. CDR3 length: 13 amino acids. Here the CDR3 reads CASSLDRARGYTF. For the CDR3, the DNA is TGTGCCAGCAGCCTGGACAGGGCCCGCGGCTACACCTTC.

The V call is TRBV6-6, the J call TRBJ2-7, with D perhaps TRBD2 (5 bases). The CDR3 has 14 residues. CDR1 is MNHNY and CDR2 is SVGAGI in the germline V gene (reference sequence). V lost 6 bases to trimming and J lost 4 bases, with 16 bases between them. CDR3 region: CASSQTGWDYEQYF. The CDR3 region has the DNA TGTGCCAGCAGCCAGACGGGGTGGGATTACGAGCAGTACTTC.

The chain uses TRBV30 and TRBJ2-7; D might be TRBD1 (5 bases). Trimming cost V 4 bases and J 3 bases, with 10 bases left between them. The length of the CDR3 is 12 residues. The germline CDR1 and CDR2 sequences are GTSNPN and SVGIG (reference sequence). Written as DNA, the CDR3 is TGTGCCTGGATCGACAGACACTACGAGCAGTACTTC. Translated, it gives CAWIDRHYEQYF.

J is TRBJ2-7 and V is TRBV7-2; 8 bases map to TRBD2. Germline V gives CDR1 SGHTA, CDR2 FQGNSA. J lost 4 bases, V lost 2 bases, and 4 bases had no gene match. The CDR3 runs 14 residues. In DNA, the CDR3 is TGTGCCAGCAGCTTAACTAGCGGCGATTACGAGCAGTACTTC. This sequence encodes CASSLTSGDYEQYF. Looking up the rest from reference TRBV7-2 and TRBJ2-7 gives the full variable domain: GAGVSQSPSNKVTEKGKDVELRCDPISGHTALYWYRQSLGQGLEFLIYFQGNSAPDKSGLPSDRFSAERTGGSVSTLTIQRTQQEDSAVYLCASSLTSGDYEQYFGPGTRLTVT.

This rearrangement joins TRBV6-5 to TRBJ1-3; D gene unclear. The CDR3 sequence is 14 residues long. The germline gives CDR1 MNHEY, CDR2 SVGAGI. Trimming cost V 5 bases and J 8 bases, with 16 bases left between them. CDR3 residues: CASSPTDGVDTIYF. In nucleotides, the CDR3 is TGTGCCAGCAGTCCGACCGACGGAGTGGACACCATATATTTT.

The chain carries TRBV5-1 and TRBJ2-2; 10 nucleotides match TRBD2. Per the germline V gene, CDR1 is SGHRS and CDR2 is YFSETQ. After removal of 2 bases from V and 7 bases from J, the junction contained 11 bases not matched to a gene. CDR3 length: 17 amino acids. For the CDR3, the DNA is TGCGCCAGCAGCTTCCCTAGCGGGGGATCCCGGGACGGGGAGCTGTTTTTT. It encodes CASSFPSGGSRDGELFF.

Details on this clone: Other DNA variants within this sample encode the same CDR3. As DNA, the CDR3 is TGTGCCAGTAGTATCAGCGCGGGGGGGCCCAATGAGCAGTTCTTC. Translating gives CASSISAGGPNEQFF. The chain carries TRBV19 and TRBJ2-1, with 9 bases fitting TRBD2. Germline V gene data show CDR1 as LNHDA and CDR2 as SQIVND (reference sequence). J lost 6 bases, V lost 3 bases, and 6 bases had no gene match. The CDR3 consists of 15 residues.

This clone showed up just a few times. The chain combines TRBV27 with TRBJ2-5; 11 nucleotides align to TRBD1. V gave up 1 base and J gave up 3 bases; unmatched junction bases: 4. CDR1 is MNHEY, CDR2 SMNVEV, per germline (reference sequence). This CDR3 is 16 amino acids long. CDR3 coding DNA: TGTGCCAGCAGTTTATGGGGACAGGGGGAGAAAGAGACCCAGTACTTC. Translation gives CASSLWGQGEKETQYF.

This chain connects TRBV6-4 to TRBJ1-1; a weak D match, TRBD1 (5 bases). Germline loops: CDR1 MRHNA, CDR2 SNTAGT. The CDR3 has 12 amino acids. V lost 4 bases, J lost 4 bases, and 7 bases lay in between. The CDR3 coding sequence is TGTGCCAGCAGTGGGGGGGGCACTGAAGCTTTCTTT. Residues: CASSGGGTEAFF.

This clone was observed at least ten times. The genes are TRBV6-4 and TRBJ1-4; possibly TRBD1 for D (5 bases). Per the germline V gene, CDR1 is MRHNA and CDR2 is SNTAGT. Trimming removed 6 bases from V and 8 bases from J, with 16 bases in between. The CDR3 covers 14 residues. DNA of the CDR3: TGTGCCAGCAGCTCCGGGACTGAAGGGGAAAAACTGTTTTTT. It translates to CASSSGTEGEKLFF.

The chain carries TRBV25-1 and TRBJ2-7, with unresolved D. Germline-derived CDR1 and CDR2 are MGHDK and SYGVNS. The CDR3 contains 11 residues. V was trimmed by 5 bases and J by 1 base, leaving 3 bases between them. The CDR3 spells CASSLSYEQYF. The CDR3 DNA follows: TGTGCCAGCAGTCTATCCTACGAGCAGTACTTC.

The chain employs TRBV29-1 and TRBJ1-4; no firm D call. The germline V and J ends were trimmed by 4 bases and 8 bases, with 11 bases remaining between them. This CDR3 has 12 amino acids. Germline V gene sequence: CDR1 SQVTM, CDR2 ANQGSEA. The CDR3 DNA reads as TGCAGCGTTGGCCGCGGCATGGAAAAACTGTTTTTT. Translation: CSVGRGMEKLFF.

The genes are TRBV6-1 and TRBJ1-6, with 8 bases matching TRBD1. Germline values: CDR1 MNHNS, CDR2 SASEGT. Trimming took 7 bases from V and 1 from J; bases not matched to a gene: 3. This CDR3 is 15 amino acids long. CDR3 bases: TGTGCCAGCATCCGACAGGGGTCCTATAATTCACCCCTCCACTTT. Protein: CASIRQGSYNSPLHF.

The chain uses TRBV6-4 and TRBJ2-3; 7 bases match TRBD1. Germline V gene data show CDR1 as MRHNA and CDR2 as SNTAGT. V dropped 0 bases and J dropped 4; count of bases not matched to a gene: 4. The CDR3 consists of 15 residues. CDR3 residues: CASSDSRTGADTQYF. For the CDR3, the DNA is TGTGCCAGCAGTGACTCTCGTACAGGGGCAGATACGCAGTATTTT.

This clone was recorded only once. This chain joins TRBV19 and TRBJ2-3; 7 bases fit TRBD2. CDR3 length: 14 residues. In germline, CDR1 is LNHDA, CDR2 SQIVND (reference sequence). V lost 10 bases, J lost 7 bases, and 14 bases stayed unmatched. CDR3 residues: CATGGGPGTYTQYF. CDR3 nucleotide sequence: TGTGCCACCGGGGGAGGGCCGGGCACGTATACGCAGTATTTT. The whole variable domain, remainder taken from reference TRBV19 and TRBJ2-3, is DGGITQSPKYLFRKEGQNVTLSCEQNLNHDAMYWYRQDPGQGLRLIYYSQIVNDFQKGDIAEGYSVSREKKESFPLTVTSAQKNPTAFYLCATGGGPGTYTQYFGPGTRLTVL.

The CDR3 is CASSEGGIGQETQYF. Here the CDR3 DNA reads TGCGCCAGCAGCGAGGGGGGGATAGGCCAAGAGACCCAGTACTTC. J is TRBJ2-5 and V is TRBV5-1, with a weak D call TRBD2 (7 bases). V lost 4 bases and J lost 1, with 14 bases in between. The CDR3 covers 15 residues. From germline, CDR1 is SGHRS and CDR2 YFSETQ.

In this sample, this clone turned up once. This chain links TRBV7-3 with TRBJ2-3, with unresolved D. The V gene lost 5 bases and the J gene lost 0 bases, with 6 bases spanning the gap. Germline CDR1 and CDR2: SGHTA and FQGTGA. CDR3 length: 13 residues. In DNA, the CDR3 is TGTGCCAGCAGCCCTCTAAGCACAGATACGCAGTATTTT. It specifies CASSPLSTDTQYF.

This clone was seen a handful of times. The chain uses TRBV6-5 and TRBJ1-6; a weak D match, TRBD1 (5 bases). V gave up 2 bases and J gave up 0 bases, with 5 bases separating them. Germline CDR1 and CDR2: MNHEY and SVGAGI. The CDR3 contains 15 residues. CDR3: CASSYRGSYNSPLHF. CDR3 DNA: TGTGCCAGCAGTTACAGGGGCTCCTATAATTCACCCCTCCACTTT.

This clone came up once. The chain recombines TRBV15 with TRBJ1-2; TRBD1 matches 7 bases. This CDR3 has 15 residues. V was pared by 2 bases and J by 6 bases, with 9 bases of the junction left unmatched. CDR1 is LNHNV, CDR2 YYDKDF, per germline (reference sequence). The CDR3 region has the DNA TGTGCCACCAGCAGACCGACAGGGTGGGAGGATGGCTACACCTTC. It translates to CATSRPTGWEDGYTF. The whole variable domain, filled in from reference TRBV15 and TRBJ1-2, reads DAMVIQNPRYQVTQFGKPVTLSCSQTLNHNVMYWYQQKSSQAPKLLFHYYDKDFNNEADTPDNFQSRRPNTSFCFLDIRSPGLGDTAMYLCATSRPTGWEDGYTFGSGTRLTVV.

This clone showed up many times. The chain recombines TRBV6-4 with TRBJ2-2; D is uncertain. Germline V gives CDR1 MRHNA, CDR2 SNTAGT. Trimming pared 4 bases from V and 7 bases from J, leaving 10 bases between. The CDR3 is 13 amino acids. The DNA for the CDR3 is TGTGCCAGCAGTGTGGAGTCCCACGGGGAGCTGTTTTTT. Protein: CASSVESHGELFF.

The chain is built from TRBV19 and TRBJ2-1, with 11 bases lining up with TRBD2. This CDR3 spans 15 amino acids. Germline values: CDR1 LNHDA, CDR2 SQIVND (reference sequence). Germline trimming cut 5 bases from V and 11 bases from J; bases unmatched to any gene: 11. The CDR3 DNA reads TGTGCCAGTAGTGATAGCGGGAGGGCAGTAATGAAGCAGTTCTTC. It specifies CASSDSGRAVMKQFF.

The chain is built from TRBV11-1 and TRBJ2-7; TRBD1 agrees at 10 bases. Germline values: CDR1 SGHAT, CDR2 FQDESV (reference sequence). The V gene end was trimmed by 4 bases and the J gene end by 4 bases; junction bases not matched to a gene: 7. The CDR3 length is 15 residues. The CDR3 DNA is TGTGCCAGCAGCTACCCCGGGACAGGGGTATACGAGCAGTACTTC. It is translated as CASSYPGTGVYEQYF.

This chain links TRBV15 with TRBJ2-1; 7 positions match TRBD2. The ends lost 1 base at V and 5 bases at J; junction bases unmatched: 11. This CDR3 contains 17 residues. The germline V gene has CDR1 LNHNV and CDR2 YYDKDF (reference sequence). In DNA, the CDR3 is TGTGCCACCAGCAGAGGGGGCGGCGGGAGATCGCACAATGAGCAGTTCTTC. It codes for CATSRGGGGRSHNEQFF. The full variable domain, completed using reference TRBV15 and TRBJ2-1, is DAMVIQNPRYQVTQFGKPVTLSCSQTLNHNVMYWYQQKSSQAPKLLFHYYDKDFNNEADTPDNFQSRRPNTSFCFLDIRSPGLGDTAMYLCATSRGGGGRSHNEQFFGPGTRLTVL.

The V and J genes are TRBV12-5 and TRBJ1-3; a possible D gene is TRBD1 (5 bases). Per germline, CDR1 LGHNT and CDR2 FRNRAP. V was trimmed by 2 bases and J by 0 bases, leaving 23 bases between them. The CDR3 contains 20 residues. CDR3 in DNA: TGTGCTAGTGGTTTGCTGGGTTGGGGCTTGGCGGGAAGCTCTGGAAACACCATATATTTT. Translation gives CASGLLGWGLAGSSGNTIYF.

The rearrangement joins TRBV12-5 to TRBJ1-2; 11 nucleotides match TRBD1. Losses at the gene ends were 1 base for V and 12 bases for J; bases not matched to a gene: 7. Germline V gene sequence: CDR1 LGHNT, CDR2 FRNRAP. The CDR3 runs to 14 residues. CDR3: CASGLGWTGGSDTF. The DNA of the CDR3 is TGTGCTAGTGGTTTGGGATGGACAGGGGGCAGTGACACCTTC.

The chain is built from TRBV2 and TRBJ1-1; 9 bases fit TRBD1. The CDR3 is made up of 15 amino acids. Per germline, CDR1 SNHLY and CDR2 FYNNEI. The junction had 7 bases not matched to a gene; V was cut back by 4 bases and J by 4 bases. This CDR3 is CASSAGGQGGTEAFF. In DNA, the CDR3 is TGTGCCAGCAGTGCTGGGGGACAGGGAGGCACTGAAGCTTTCTTT.